This TCR beta chain was recovered during a study of human versus mouse CDR3 diversity and MHC coevolution (TCRdb year 2017). Study-wide context: The immunoSEQ assay was reported to detect one in 200,000 T cells and to minimize amplification bias from multiplex PCR. Across mouse and human samples, each sample had between roughly 5.5 x 10^6 and 1.6 x 10^7 valid reads. Human naive CD4 T cell repertoires served as a reference for TCR selection on multiple MHC II alleles, compared against human-TCR-locus transgenic mice with single MHC II. The human cohort was made up of three healthy volunteer blood donors, who at collection were aged 30 to 40, 40 to 49 and 60 to 70, one donor in each range. The investigation overall reported the following: Because human T cells were selected on roughly six MHC II alleles, repertoire diversity in humans and mice was not considered directly comparable. On average, humans had more CDR3 deletions and insertions than mice, indicating greater exonuclease and TdT activity. iCHAO1 estimates gave humans the largest TCR beta repertoire, about 1.6 million clonotypes, attributed likely to selection by multiple MHC II molecules. Among all compared groups, two of the three human donors had the lowest clonal inequality scores.

The QIAGEN blood and tissue kit was used to extract genomic DNA from the sorted cells, and that DNA was then quantified on a NanoDrop 1000. The immunoSEQ platform deep sequenced and quantified TCR alpha and beta chains by multiplex PCR of genomic DNA. The authors' pipeline ran thus. IMGT gene and region definitions were used for annotation of the TCR sequences. Out-of-frame rearrangements were taken as a proxy for the preselection repertoire and were compared with in-frame clonotypes. To estimate repertoire size, the study used the iCHAO1 estimator that comes with the immunoSEQ platform. A Gini index based on the Lorenz curve was applied to in-frame amino acid clonotypes to measure clonal inequality. Shared clonotypes were counted with the intersect function of the R package tcR, and similarity was scored with the Jaccard index. V, J and V-J usage frequencies went into a principal component analysis run with the R prcomp function, with no normalization applied. TCRdb re-hosts the immuneACCESS table, in-frame sequences only. Its copies lack some clones; in the studies checked, an unresolved V gene accounts for under half of them, and the cause for the rest is not known. That table is the source of V, J and clone size, and D and trimming were worked out from the DNA. This sample holds about 77,000 clones; around 92% were observed only once. The leading ten clones occupy less than 0.19% of the sample.

Naive CD4 T cells, defined as CD45RO-negative and CD62L-positive, were isolated from PBMCs by fluorescence-activated cell sorting. From each donor, around 50 ml of fresh peripheral blood was taken, and Ficoll density centrifugation was then used to isolate PBMCs. Cells were sorted on a FACSAria III instrument, and every sample had a purity above 90%. Of note for this clone: Its antigen is currently not known. Qualities for individual bases were not recorded, and no much larger clone is one base off.

Compared with germline, V lacks 7 bases and J lacks 4 bases; bases without a gene match: 8. CDR1 and CDR2, per the germline V gene (reference sequence), are LNHDA and SQIVND. Measured from the cysteine to the phenylalanine, the CDR3 is 15 residues long. The only DNA kept is the CDR3, 45 bases in frame from the first base. The sample comprised naive CD4+ T cells from blood. The cell subset or site label of this sample denotes: CD45RO-negative CD62L-positive naive CD4 T cells. This TCR was recovered from a person aged 25 to 69 in good health. This sequence uses TRBV19 and TRBJ1-2; 11 central bases correspond to TRBD1. The encoded CDR3 is CASTLDRGLLYGYTF. The DNA sequence is TGTGCCAGTACTTTGGACAGGGGGCTTCTCTATGGCTACACCTTC.